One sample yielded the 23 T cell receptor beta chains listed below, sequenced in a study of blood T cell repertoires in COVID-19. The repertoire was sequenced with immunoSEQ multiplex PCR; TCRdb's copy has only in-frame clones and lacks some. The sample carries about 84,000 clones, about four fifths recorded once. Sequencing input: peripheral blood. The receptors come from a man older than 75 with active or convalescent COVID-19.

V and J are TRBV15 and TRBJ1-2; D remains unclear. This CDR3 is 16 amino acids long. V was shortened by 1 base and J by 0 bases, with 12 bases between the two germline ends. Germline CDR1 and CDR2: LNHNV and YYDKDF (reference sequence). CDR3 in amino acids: CATSRASVRANYGYTF. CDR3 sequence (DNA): TGTGCCACCAGCAGAGCCTCCGTTAGAGCTAACTATGGCTACACCTTC.

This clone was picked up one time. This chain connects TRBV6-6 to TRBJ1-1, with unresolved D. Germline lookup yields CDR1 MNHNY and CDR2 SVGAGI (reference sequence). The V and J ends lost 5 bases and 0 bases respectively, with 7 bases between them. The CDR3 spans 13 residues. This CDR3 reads CASSRHLNTEAFF. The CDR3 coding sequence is TGTGCCAGCAGTAGACACTTGAACACTGAAGCTTTCTTT.

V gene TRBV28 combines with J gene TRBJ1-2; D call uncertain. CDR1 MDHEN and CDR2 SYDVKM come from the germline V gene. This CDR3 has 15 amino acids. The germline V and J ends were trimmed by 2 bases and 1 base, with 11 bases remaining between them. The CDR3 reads CASSLGQAYNYGYTF. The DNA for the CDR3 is TGTGCCAGCAGTTTAGGCCAGGCCTATAACTATGGCTACACCTTC.

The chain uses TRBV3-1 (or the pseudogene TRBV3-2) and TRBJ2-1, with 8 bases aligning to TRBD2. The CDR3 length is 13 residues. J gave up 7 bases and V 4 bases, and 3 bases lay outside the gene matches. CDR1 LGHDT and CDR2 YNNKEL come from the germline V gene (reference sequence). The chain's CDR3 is CASSPTSVNEQFF. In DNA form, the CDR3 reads TGTGCCAGCAGCCCGACTAGCGTGAATGAGCAGTTCTTC.

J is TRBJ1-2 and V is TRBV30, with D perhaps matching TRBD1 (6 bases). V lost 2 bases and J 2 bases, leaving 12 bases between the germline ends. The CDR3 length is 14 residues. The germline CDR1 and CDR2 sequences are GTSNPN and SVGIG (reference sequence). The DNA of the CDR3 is TGTGCCTGGAGTACAGGACAGAGCAACTATGGCTACACCTTC. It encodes CAWSTGQSNYGYTF.

The CDR3 DNA reads as TGTGCCAGCAGGGTCGACAGTGGAAACACCATATATTTT. Its translation is CASRVDSGNTIYF. The chain recombines TRBV12-3 or TRBV12-4 with TRBJ1-3, with D maybe TRBD1 (5 bases). Deletions cut 6 bases from V and 3 bases from J, with 9 bases between. The CDR3 runs to 13 residues.

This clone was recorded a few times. Here the CDR3 reads CASSSKRWSSTDTQYF. The CDR3 bases are TGTGCCAGCAGTTCAAAGCGGTGGTCTAGCACAGATACGCAGTATTTT. The rearrangement uses TRBV28 and TRBJ2-3; a weak D match, TRBD2 (5 bases). The CDR3 runs to 16 residues. Looked up from germline, CDR1 is MDHEN and CDR2 is SYDVKM. V dropped 4 bases and J dropped 0 bases, with 14 bases sitting between them.

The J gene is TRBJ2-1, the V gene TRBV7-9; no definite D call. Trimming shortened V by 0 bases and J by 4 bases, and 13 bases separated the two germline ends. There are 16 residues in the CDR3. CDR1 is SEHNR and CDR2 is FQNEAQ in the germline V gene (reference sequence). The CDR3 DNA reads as TGTGCCAGCAGCTTAGCGTCCCCCTACCCATACAATGAGCAGTTCTTC. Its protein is CASSLASPYPYNEQFF.

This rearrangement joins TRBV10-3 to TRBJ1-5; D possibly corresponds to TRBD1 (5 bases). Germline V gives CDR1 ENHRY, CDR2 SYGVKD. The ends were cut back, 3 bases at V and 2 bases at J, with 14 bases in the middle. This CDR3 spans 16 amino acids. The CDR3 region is CAISERAVGGNQPQHF. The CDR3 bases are TGTGCCATCAGTGAAAGGGCCGTAGGGGGCAATCAGCCCCAGCATTTT.

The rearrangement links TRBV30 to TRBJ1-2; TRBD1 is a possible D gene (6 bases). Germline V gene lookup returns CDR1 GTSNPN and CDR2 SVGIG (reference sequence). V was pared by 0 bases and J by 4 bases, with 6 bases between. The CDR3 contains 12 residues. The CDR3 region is CAWSVQGYGYTF. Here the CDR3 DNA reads TGTGCCTGGAGTGTACAGGGCTATGGCTACACCTTC.

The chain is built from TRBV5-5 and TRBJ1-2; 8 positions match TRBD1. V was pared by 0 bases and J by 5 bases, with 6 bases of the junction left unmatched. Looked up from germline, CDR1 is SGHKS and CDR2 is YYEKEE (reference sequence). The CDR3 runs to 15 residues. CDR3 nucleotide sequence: TGTGCCAGCAGCTTGGAAATGGACAGGGTGTATGGCTACACCTTC. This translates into CASSLEMDRVYGYTF. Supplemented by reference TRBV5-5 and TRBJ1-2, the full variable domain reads DAGVTQSPTHLIKTRGQQVTLRCSPISGHKSVSWYQQVLGQGPQFIFQYYEKEERGRGNFPDRFSARQFPNYSSELNVNALLLGDSALYLCASSLEMDRVYGYTFGSGTRLTVV.

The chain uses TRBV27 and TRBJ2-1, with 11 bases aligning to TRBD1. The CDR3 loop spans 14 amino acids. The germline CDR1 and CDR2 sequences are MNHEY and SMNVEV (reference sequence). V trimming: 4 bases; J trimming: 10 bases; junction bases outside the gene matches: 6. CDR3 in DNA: TGTGCCAGCAGTTGGGGACAGGGGGTAGGCGAGCAGTTCTTC. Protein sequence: CASSWGQGVGEQFF.

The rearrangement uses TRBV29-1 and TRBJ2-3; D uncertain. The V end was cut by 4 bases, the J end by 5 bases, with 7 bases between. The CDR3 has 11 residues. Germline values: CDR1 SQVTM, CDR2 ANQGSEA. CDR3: CSVVSRDTQYF. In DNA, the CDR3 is TGCAGCGTTGTCTCTAGAGATACGCAGTATTTT.

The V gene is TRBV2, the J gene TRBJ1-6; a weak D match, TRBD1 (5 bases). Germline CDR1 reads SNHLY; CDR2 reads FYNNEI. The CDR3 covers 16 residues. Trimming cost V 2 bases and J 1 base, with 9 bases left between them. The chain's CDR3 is CASSEQGLSYNSPLHF. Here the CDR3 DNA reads TGTGCCAGCAGTGAACAGGGATTGTCCTATAATTCACCCCTCCACTTT.

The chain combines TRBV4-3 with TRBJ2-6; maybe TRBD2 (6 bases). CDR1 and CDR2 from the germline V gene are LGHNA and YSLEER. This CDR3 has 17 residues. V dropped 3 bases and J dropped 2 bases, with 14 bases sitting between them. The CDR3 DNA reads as TGCGCCAGCAGCCACCACCTAGGAGGGGCTGGGGCCAACGTCCTGACTTTC. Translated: CASSHHLGGAGANVLTF.

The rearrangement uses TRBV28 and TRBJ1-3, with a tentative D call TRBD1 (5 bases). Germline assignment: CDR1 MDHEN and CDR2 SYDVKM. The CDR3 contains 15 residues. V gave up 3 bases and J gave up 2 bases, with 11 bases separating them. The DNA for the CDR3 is TGTGCCAGCAGTTTGGGGCAGGCTCCTGGAAACACCATATATTTT. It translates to CASSLGQAPGNTIYF.

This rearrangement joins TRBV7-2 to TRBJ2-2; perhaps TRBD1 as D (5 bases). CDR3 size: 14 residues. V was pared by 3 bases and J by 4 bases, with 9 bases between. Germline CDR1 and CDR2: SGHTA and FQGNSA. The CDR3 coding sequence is TGTGCCAGCAGCTTCGACAGAAGCACCGGGGAGCTGTTTTTT. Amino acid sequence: CASSFDRSTGELFF.

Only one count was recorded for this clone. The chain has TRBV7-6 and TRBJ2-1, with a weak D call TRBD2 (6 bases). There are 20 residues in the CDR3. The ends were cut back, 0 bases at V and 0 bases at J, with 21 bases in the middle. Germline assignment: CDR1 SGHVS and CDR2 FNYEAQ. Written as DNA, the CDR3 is TGTGCCAGCAGCTTAGCGATTCGGGGGTCACGGGCTAGCTCCTACAATGAGCAGTTCTTC. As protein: CASSLAIRGSRASSYNEQFF.

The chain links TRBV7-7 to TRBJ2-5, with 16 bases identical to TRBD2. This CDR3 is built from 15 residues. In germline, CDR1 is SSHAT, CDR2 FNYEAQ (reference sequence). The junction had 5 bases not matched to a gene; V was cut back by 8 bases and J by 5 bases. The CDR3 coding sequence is TGTGCCAGCGGGACTAGCGGGGGGGCGAGGGAGACCCAGTACTTC. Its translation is CASGTSGGARETQYF.

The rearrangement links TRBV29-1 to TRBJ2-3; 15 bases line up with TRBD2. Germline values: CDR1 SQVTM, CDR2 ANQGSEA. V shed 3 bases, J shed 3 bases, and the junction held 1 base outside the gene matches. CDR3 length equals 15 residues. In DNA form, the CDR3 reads TGCAGCGTTGACGGACTAGCGGGGGGGACAGATACGCAGTATTTT. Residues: CSVDGLAGGTDTQYF.

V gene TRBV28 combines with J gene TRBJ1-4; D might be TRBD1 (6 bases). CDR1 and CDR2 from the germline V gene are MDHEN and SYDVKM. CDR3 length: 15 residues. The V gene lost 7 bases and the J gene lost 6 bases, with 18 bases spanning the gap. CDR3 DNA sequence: TGTGCCAGCATAACACGGACAGCCTCGTATGAAAAACTGTTTTTT. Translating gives CASITRTASYEKLFF.

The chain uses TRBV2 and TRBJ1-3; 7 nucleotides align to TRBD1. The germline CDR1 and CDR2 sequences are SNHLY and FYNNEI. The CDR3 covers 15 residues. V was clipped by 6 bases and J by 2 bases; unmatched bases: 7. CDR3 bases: TGTGCCAGCAGACCCGACAGGGCGACTGGAAACACCATATATTTT. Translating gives CASRPDRATGNTIYF.

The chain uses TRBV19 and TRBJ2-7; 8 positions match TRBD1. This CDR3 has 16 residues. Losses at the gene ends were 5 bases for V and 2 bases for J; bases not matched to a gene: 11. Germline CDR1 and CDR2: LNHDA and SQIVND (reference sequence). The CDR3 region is CASSAPFRTGTYEQYF. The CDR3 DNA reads TGTGCCAGTAGTGCCCCATTCCGGACAGGGACCTACGAGCAGTACTTC.